This record looks at one T cell receptor (beta chain) sequence and its context. Its specificity is unknown. The single heparinised draw taken from each donor contained about 100 mL of blood on average. Sorting with CD45RO/CCR7/CD25/CD127/CD95/CD27 yielded naive, central memory, regulatory and stem-like memory CD4+ cells. The sample is drawn from a study of beta chain features in type 1 diabetes. Overall study results and limits: When Type 1 diabetes patients were examined, their TCRB CDR3s proved moderately but significantly shorter in all four CD4+ subsets.

The CDR3 has 14 amino acids. V gave up 6 bases and J gave up 5 bases, with 17 bases separating them. Germline V gene lookup returns CDR1 SGHNT and CDR2 YYREEE (reference sequence). Every bit of the isolated RNA underwent reverse transcription, so sequencing read expressed TCRB transcripts. TCRdb keeps only in-frame clones here, not all; method: immunoSEQ multiplex PCR. The sample has roughly 610,000 clones; around a sixth are singletons. The chain links TRBV5-4 to TRBJ2-5; no firm D call. This receptor was identified in a young man in good health. The sequenced material came from naive CD4+ T cells from blood. CDR3 loop: CASKLPGPWETQYF. The CDR3 DNA reads as TGTGCCAGCAAGCTCCCGGGTCCATGGGAGACCCAGTACTTC.